The subject of this entry is one T cell receptor beta chain. The junction shows a germline mismatch at one end, possibly a read error. The CDR3 has 19 residues. Germline V gives CDR1 MGHRA, CDR2 YSYEKL. The source of the sample is a study of blood T cell repertoires in COVID-19. Overall study: Italy, Spain and the United States were the sources of the convalescent and acute COVID-19 samples. The cDNA or gDNA used as material had been derived from T cells, B-cell-depleted T cells, or PBMCs.

In the original analysis: Using reference gene primer amplification, nucleated cell counts were estimated. The data were produced by immunoSEQ multiplex PCR, yet TCRdb's version contains in-frame clones alone and is incomplete. Clone size and the V and J calls come from that table; the DNA yielded D and trimming. Of 100,000 to 150,000 clones in the sample, around 83% were seen once. The material sequenced was peripheral blood. V and J are TRBV4-1 and TRBJ1-5; 9 bases agree with TRBD1. The sequence derives from a woman aged 45-60 years with acute or convalescent COVID-19. CDR3: CASRQDIQGAMGSNQPQHF. The CDR3, as DNA: TGCGCCAGCAGACAAGACATACAGGGGGCGATGGGAAGCAATCAGCCCCAGCATTTT.